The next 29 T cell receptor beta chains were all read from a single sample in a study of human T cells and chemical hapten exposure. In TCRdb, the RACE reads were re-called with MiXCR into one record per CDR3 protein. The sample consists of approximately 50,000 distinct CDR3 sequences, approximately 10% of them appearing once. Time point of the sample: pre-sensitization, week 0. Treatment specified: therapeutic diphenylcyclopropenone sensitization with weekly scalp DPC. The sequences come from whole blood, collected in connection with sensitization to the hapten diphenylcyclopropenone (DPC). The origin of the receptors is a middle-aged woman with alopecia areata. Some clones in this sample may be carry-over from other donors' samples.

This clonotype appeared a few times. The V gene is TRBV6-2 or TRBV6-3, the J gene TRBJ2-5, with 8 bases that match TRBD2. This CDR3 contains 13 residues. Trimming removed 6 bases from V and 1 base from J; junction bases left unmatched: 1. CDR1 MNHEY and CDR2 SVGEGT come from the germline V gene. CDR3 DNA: TGTGCCAGCAGCGGACTAGCCCAAGAGACCCAGTACTTC. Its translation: CASSGLAQETQYF.

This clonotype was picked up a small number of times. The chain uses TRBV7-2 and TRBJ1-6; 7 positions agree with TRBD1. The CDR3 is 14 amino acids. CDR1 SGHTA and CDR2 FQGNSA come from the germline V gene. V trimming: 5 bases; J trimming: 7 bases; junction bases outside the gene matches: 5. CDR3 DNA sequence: TGTGCCAGCAGCCTGGGGGACAGAAATTCACCCCTCCACTTT. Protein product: CASSLGDRNSPLHF.

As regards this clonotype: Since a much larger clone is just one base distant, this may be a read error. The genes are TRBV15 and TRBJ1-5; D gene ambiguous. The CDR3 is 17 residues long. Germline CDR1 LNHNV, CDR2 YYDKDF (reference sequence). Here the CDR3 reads CATSSFPRQLTNQPRHF. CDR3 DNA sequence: TGTGCCACCAGCAGCTTCCCGCGGCAGCTCACCAATCAGCCCCGGCATTTT.

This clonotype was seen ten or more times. The CDR3 DNA reads as TGTGCCTGGAGAAGACAGCAGAACACTGAAGCTTTCTTT. Residues: CAWRRQQNTEAFF. This sequence joins TRBV30 and TRBJ1-1, with a tentative D call TRBD1 (5 bases). Germline V gene data show CDR1 as GTSNPN and CDR2 as SVGIG (reference sequence). The CDR3 is 13 amino acids. V dropped 3 bases and J dropped 1 base, with 9 bases sitting between them.

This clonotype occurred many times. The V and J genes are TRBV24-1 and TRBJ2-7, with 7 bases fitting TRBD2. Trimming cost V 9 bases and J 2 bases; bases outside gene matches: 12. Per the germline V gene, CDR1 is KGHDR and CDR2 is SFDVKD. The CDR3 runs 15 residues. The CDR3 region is CATPAQREVPYEQYF. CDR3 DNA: TGTGCCACCCCAGCGCAGCGGGAAGTGCCCTACGAGCAGTACTTC.

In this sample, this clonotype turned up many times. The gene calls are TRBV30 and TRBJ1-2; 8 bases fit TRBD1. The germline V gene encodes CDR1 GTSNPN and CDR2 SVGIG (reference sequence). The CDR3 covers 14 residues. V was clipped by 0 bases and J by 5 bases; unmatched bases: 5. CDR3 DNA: TGTGCCTGGAGTGTTCCGACAGGGGCATATGGCTACACCTTC. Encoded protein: CAWSVPTGAYGYTF.

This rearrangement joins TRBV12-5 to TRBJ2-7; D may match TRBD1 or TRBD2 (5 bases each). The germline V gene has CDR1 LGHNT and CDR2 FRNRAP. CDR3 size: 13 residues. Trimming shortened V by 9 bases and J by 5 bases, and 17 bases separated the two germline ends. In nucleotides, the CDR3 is TGTGCTAGCAAGGCAGGGAGTGTCCACGAGCAGTACTTC. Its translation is CASKAGSVHEQYF.

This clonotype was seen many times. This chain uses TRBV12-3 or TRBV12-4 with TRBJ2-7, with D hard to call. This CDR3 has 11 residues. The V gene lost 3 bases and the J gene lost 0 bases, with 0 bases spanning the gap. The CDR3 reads CASSFSYEQYF. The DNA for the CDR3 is TGTGCCAGCAGTTTCTCCTACGAGCAGTACTTC.

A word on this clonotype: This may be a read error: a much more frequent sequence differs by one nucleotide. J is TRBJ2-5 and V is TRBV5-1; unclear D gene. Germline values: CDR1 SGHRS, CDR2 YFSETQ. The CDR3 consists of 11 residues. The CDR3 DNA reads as TGCGCCAGCAGCTTGACTGAGACCCAGTCCTTC. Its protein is CASSLTETQSF.

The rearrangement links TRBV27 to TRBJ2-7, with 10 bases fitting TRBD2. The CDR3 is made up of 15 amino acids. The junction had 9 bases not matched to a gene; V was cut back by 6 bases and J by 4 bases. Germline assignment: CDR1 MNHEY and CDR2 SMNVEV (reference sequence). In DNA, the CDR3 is TGTGCCAGCAGAGGAATAGCGGGAGGAGTTTACGAGCAGTACTTC. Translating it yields CASRGIAGGVYEQYF.

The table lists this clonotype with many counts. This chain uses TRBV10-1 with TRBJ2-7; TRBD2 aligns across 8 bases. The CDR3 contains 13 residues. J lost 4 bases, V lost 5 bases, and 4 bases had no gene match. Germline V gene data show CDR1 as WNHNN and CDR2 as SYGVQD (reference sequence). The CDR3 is CASSPGLEYEQYF. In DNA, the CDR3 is TGCGCCAGCAGTCCGGGACTAGAATACGAGCAGTACTTC.

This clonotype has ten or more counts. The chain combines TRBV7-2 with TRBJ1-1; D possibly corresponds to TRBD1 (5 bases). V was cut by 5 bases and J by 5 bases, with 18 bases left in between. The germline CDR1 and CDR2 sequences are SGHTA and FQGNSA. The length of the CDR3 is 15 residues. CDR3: CASSPRSGLGTEAFF. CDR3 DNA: TGTGCCAGCAGCCCACGATCGGGGCTAGGGACTGAAGCTTTCTTT.

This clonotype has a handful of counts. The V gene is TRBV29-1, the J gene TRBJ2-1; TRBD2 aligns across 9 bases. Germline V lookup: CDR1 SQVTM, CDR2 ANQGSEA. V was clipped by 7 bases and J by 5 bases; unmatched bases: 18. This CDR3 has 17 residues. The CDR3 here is CSAGGEPGTSIHNEQFF. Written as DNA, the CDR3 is TGCAGCGCCGGCGGCGAGCCCGGGACTAGCATCCACAATGAGCAGTTCTTC.

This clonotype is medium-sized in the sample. Written as DNA, the CDR3 is TGTGCCAGCAGCTTTGGGAACACTGAAGCTTTCTTT. Translating gives CASSFGNTEAFF. The chain recombines TRBV11-3 with TRBJ1-1, with no clear D. Deletions cut 3 bases from V and 1 base from J, with 3 bases between. The length of the CDR3 is 12 residues. Germline V gene lookup returns CDR1 SGHNT and CDR2 YENEEA.

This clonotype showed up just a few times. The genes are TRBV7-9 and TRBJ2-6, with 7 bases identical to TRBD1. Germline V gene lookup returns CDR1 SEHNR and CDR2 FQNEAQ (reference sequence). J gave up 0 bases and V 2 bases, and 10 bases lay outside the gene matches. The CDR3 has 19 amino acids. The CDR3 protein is CASSLPWTGSSSGANVLTF. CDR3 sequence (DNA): TGTGCCAGCAGCTTACCCTGGACAGGTTCCAGCTCTGGGGCCAACGTCCTGACTTTC.

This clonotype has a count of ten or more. The CDR3 is CASRPTGINEQFF. The CDR3 nucleotides are TGTGCCAGCAGACCGACAGGGATCAATGAGCAGTTCTTC. The chain carries TRBV27 and TRBJ2-1; 7 nucleotides line up with TRBD1. V was pared by 6 bases and J by 6 bases, with 5 bases of the junction left unmatched. The germline gives CDR1 MNHEY, CDR2 SMNVEV (reference sequence). The CDR3 is 13 residues long.

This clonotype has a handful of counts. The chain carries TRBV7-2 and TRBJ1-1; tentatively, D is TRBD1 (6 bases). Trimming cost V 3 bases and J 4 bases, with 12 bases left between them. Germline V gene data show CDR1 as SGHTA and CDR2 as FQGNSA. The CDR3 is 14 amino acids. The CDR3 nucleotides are TGTGCCAGCAGCTTCCTAGGGGGGCCCACTGAAGCTTTCTTT. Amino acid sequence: CASSFLGGPTEAFF. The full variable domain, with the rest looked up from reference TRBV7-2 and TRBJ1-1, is GAGVSQSPSNKVTEKGKDVELRCDPISGHTALYWYRQSLGQGLEFLIYFQGNSAPDKSGLPSDRFSAERTGGSVSTLTIQRTQQEDSAVYLCASSFLGGPTEAFFGQGTRLTVV.

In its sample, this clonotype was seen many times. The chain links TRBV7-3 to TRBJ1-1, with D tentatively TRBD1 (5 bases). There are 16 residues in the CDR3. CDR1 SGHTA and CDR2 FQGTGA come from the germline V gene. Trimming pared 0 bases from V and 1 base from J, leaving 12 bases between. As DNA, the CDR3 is TGTGCCAGCAGCTTAACTATACTGCAGGGGAACACTGAAGCTTTCTTT. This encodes CASSLTILQGNTEAFF.

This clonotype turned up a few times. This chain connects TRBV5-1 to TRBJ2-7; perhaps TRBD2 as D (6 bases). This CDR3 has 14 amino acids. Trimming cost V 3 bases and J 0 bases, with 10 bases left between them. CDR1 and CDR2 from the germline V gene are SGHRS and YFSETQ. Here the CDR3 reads CASSWGDSSYEQYF. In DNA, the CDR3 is TGCGCCAGCAGCTGGGGGGATAGCTCCTACGAGCAGTACTTC.

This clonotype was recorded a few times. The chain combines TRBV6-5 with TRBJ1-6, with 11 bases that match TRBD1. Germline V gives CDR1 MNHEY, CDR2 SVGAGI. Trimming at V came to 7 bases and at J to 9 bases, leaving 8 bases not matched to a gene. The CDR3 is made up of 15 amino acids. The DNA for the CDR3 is TGTGCCAGCATGTGGACAGGGGGCAAGGGTTCACCCCTCCACTTT. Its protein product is CASMWTGGKGSPLHF.

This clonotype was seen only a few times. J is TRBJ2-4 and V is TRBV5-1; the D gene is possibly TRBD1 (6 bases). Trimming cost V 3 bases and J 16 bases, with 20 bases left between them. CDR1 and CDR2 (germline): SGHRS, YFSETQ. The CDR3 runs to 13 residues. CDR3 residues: CASSSPDGTTLYF. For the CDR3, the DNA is TGCGCCAGCAGCTCCCCTGACGGGACAACATTATACTTC.

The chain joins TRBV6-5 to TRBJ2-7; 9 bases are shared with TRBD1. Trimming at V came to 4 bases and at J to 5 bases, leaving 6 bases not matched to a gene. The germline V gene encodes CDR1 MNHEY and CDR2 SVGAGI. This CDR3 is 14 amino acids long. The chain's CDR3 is CASSWGQGKDEQYF. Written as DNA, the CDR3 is TGTGCCAGCAGTTGGGGACAGGGAAAGGACGAGCAGTACTTC.

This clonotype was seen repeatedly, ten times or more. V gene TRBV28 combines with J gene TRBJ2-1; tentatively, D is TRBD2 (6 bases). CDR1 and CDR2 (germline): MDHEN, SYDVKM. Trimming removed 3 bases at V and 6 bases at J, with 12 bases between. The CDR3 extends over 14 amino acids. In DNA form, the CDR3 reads TGTGCCAGCAGTTTCCGCAGGGAGGTCAATGAGCAGTTCTTC. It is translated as CASSFRREVNEQFF.

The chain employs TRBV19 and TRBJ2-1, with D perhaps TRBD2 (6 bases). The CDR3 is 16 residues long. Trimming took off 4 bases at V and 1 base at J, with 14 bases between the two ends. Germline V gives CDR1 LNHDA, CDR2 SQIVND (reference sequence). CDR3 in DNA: TGTGCCAGTAGTACCATAGCGGCCCGGTCCTACAATGAGCAGTTCTTC. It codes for CASSTIAARSYNEQFF.

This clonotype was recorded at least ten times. The CDR3 region is CASGTAGGPGEQFF. DNA for the CDR3: TGTGCTAGTGGTACGGCGGGAGGGCCCGGTGAGCAGTTCTTC. The rearrangement joins TRBV12-5 to TRBJ2-1, with 9 bases that match TRBD2. Trimming took 5 bases from V and 9 from J; bases not matched to a gene: 8. Germline V gene data show CDR1 as LGHNT and CDR2 as FRNRAP. The CDR3 extends over 14 amino acids.

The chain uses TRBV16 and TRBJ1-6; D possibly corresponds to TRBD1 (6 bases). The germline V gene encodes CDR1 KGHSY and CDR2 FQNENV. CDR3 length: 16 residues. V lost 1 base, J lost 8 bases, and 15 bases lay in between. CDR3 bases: TGTGCCAGCAGCCAATGGTCTCCAGGGGCTCATTCACCCCTCCACTTT. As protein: CASSQWSPGAHSPLHF. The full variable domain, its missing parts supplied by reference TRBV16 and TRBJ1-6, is GEEVAQTPKHLVRGEGQKAKLYCAPIKGHSYVFWYQQVLKNEFKFLISFQNENVFDETGMPKERFSAKCLPNSPCSLEIQATKLEDSAVYFCASSQWSPGAHSPLHFGNGTRLTVT.

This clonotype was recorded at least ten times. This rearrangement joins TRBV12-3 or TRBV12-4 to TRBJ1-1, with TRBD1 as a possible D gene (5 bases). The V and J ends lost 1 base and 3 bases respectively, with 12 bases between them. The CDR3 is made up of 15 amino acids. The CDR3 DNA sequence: TGTGCCAGCAGTTTAGGATGGGGAGGGGACACTGAAGCTTTCTTT. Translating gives CASSLGWGGDTEAFF.

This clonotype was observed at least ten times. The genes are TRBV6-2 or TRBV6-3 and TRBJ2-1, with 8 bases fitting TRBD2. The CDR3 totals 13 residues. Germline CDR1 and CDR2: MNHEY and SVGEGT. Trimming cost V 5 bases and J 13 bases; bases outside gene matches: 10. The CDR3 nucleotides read TGTGCCAGCAGTACCTTAACTAGCGGAACACAGTTCTTC. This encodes CASSTLTSGTQFF.

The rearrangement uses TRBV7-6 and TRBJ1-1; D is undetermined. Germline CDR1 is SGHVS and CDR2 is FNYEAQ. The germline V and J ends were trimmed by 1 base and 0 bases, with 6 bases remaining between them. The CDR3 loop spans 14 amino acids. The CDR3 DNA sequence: TGTGCCAGCAGCTTAGGACAAATGAACACTGAAGCTTTCTTT. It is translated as CASSLGQMNTEAFF.